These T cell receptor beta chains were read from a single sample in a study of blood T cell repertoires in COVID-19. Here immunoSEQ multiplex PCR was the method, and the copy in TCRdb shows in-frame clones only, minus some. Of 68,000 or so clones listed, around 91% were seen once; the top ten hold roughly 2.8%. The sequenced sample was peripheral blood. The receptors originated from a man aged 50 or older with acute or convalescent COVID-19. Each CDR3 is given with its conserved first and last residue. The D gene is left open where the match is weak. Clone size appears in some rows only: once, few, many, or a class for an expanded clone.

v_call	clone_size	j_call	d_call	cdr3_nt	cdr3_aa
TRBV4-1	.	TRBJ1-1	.	TGCGCCAGCAGCGCGCACTCGAACACTGAAGCTTTCTTT	CASSAHSNTEAFF
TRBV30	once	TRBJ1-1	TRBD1	TGTGCCCCCGGACAGGGGAGGACTGAAGCTTTCTTT	CAPGQGRTEAFF
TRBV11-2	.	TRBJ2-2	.	TGTGCCAGCAGCTTTGACGCCGGAGGCGGGGAGCTGTTTTTT	CASSFDAGGGELFF
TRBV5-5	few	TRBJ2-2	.	TGTGCCAGCAGCTCCCAGATCCAGGGGAACACCGGGGAGCTGTTTTTT	CASSSQIQGNTGELFF
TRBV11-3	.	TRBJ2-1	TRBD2	TGTGCCAGCAGCTTAGAAGGGTCCGGCGGGAGCTCCTACAATGAGCAGTTCTTC	CASSLEGSGGSSYNEQFF
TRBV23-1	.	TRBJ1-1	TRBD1	TGCGCCAGCAGTCACCGTCGACAGGGCGAACGGATGAACACTGAAGCTTTCTTT	CASSHRRQGERMNTEAFF
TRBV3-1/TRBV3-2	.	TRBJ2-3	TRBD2	TGTGCCAGCAGCCAAGAACGGGCTAGCGGGACCCTCACTACGCAGTATTTT	CASSQERASGTLTTQYF
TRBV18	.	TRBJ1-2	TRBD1	TGTGCCAGCTCACCTACCGGGACAGACACCTATGGCTACACCTTC	CASSPTGTDTYGYTF
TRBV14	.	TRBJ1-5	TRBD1	TGTGCCAGCAGCCGCGGGACAGGGATCGATCAGCCCCAGCATTTT	CASSRGTGIDQPQHF
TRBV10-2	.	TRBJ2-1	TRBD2	TGCGCCAGCAGTGTTGGGACTAGTGCCTACAATGAGCAGTTCTTC	CASSVGTSAYNEQFF
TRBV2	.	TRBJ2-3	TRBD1	TGTGCCAGCAGAGGCTGGACAGGGGGTAACACAGATACGCAGTATTTT	CASRGWTGGNTDTQYF
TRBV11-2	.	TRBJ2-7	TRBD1	TGTGCCAGCAGCTCAGGGGGCTACGAGCAGTACTTC	CASSSGGYEQYF
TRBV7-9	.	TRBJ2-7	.	TGTGCCAGCAGCCCACAGGGTCACGAGCAGTACTTC	CASSPQGHEQYF
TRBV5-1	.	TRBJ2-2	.	TGCGCCAGCAGCTTGGACCAGGGCAACACCGGGGAGCTGTTTTTT	CASSLDQGNTGELFF
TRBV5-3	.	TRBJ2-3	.	TGTGCCAGAAGCTGCTGTTGGGGGCCGCGGACGGGCGCACACACAGATACGCAGTATTTT	CARSCCWGPRTGAHTDTQYF
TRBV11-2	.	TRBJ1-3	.	TGTGCCAGCAGCCGGACAGACGGAAACACCATATATTTT	CASSRTDGNTIYF
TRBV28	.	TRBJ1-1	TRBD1	TGTGCCAGCGAAGAGAGGGGGCGTTACACTGAAGCTTTCTTT	CASEERGRYTEAFF
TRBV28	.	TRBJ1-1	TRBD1	TGTGCCAGCAGCTCGACAGGGGATAAGAACACTGAAGCTTTCTTT	CASSSTGDKNTEAFF
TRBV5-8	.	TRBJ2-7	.	TGTGCCAGCAGCGGCGACAGGTTCTCCTACGAGCAGTACTTC	CASSGDRFSYEQYF
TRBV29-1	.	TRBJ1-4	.	TGCAGCGTTAGGGGGGAGGGAGGGGAAAAACTGTTTTTT	CSVRGEGGEKLFF
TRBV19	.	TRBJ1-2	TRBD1	TGTGCCAGTAGTATAGATGGGACAGGGGGCGGCTACACCTTC	CASSIDGTGGGYTF